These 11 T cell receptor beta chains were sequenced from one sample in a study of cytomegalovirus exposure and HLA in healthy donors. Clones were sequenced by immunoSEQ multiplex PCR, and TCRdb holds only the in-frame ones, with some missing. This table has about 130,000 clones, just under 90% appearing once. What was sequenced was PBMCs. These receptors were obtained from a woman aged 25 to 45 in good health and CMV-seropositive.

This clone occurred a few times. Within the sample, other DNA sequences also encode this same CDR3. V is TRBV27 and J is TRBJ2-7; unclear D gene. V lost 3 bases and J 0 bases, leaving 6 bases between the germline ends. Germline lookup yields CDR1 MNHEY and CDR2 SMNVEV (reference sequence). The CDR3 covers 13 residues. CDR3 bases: TGTGCCAGCAGTTTTAGTAGCTCCTACGAGCAGTACTTC. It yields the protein CASSFSSSYEQYF.

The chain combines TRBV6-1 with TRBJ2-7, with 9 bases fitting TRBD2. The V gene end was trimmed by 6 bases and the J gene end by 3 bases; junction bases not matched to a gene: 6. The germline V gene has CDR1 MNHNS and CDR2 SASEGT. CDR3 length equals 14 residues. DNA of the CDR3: TGTGCCAGCAGCGCCGCTAGCGGGATCTACGAGCAGTACTTC. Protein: CASSAASGIYEQYF.

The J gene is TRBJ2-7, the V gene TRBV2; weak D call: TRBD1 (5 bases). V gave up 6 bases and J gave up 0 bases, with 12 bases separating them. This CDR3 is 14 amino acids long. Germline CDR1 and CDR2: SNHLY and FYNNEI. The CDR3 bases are TGTGCCAGCAGAATAGGTAGGGGCTCCTACGAGCAGTACTTC. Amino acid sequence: CASRIGRGSYEQYF. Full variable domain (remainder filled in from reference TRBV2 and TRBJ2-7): EPEVTQTPSHQVTQMGQEVILRCVPISNHLYFYWYRQILGQKVEFLVSFYNNEISEKSEIFDDQFSVERPDGSNFTLKIRSTKLEDSAMYFCASRIGRGSYEQYFGPGTRLTVT.

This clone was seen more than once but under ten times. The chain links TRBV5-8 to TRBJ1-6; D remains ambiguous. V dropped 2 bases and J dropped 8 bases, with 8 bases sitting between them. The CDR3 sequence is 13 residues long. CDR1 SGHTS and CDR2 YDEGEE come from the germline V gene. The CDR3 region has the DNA TGTGCCAGCAGCTTTCGGGATTATTCACCCCTCCACTTT. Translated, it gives CASSFRDYSPLHF.

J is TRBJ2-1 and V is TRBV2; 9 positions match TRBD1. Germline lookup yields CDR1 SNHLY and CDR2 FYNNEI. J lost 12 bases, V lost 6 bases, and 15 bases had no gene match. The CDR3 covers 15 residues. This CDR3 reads CASRNRGRLGRGQFF. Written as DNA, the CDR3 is TGTGCCAGCAGAAACAGGGGGCGTCTGGGGCGGGGGCAGTTCTTC. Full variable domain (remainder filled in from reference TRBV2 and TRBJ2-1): EPEVTQTPSHQVTQMGQEVILRCVPISNHLYFYWYRQILGQKVEFLVSFYNNEISEKSEIFDDQFSVERPDGSNFTLKIRSTKLEDSAMYFCASRNRGRLGRGQFFGPGTRLTVL.

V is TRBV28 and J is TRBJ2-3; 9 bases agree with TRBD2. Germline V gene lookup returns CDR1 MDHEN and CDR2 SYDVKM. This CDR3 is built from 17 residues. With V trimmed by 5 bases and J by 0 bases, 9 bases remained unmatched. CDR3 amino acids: CASSRPGLATSTDTQYF. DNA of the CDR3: TGTGCCAGCAGTCGACCGGGACTAGCAACTAGCACAGATACGCAGTATTTT.

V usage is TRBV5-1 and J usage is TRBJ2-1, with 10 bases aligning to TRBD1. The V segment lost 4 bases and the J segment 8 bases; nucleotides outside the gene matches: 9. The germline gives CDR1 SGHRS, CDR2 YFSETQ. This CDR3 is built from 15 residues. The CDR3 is CASSPQTGGGDEQFF. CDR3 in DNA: TGCGCCAGCAGCCCCCAGACAGGGGGCGGTGATGAGCAGTTCTTC.

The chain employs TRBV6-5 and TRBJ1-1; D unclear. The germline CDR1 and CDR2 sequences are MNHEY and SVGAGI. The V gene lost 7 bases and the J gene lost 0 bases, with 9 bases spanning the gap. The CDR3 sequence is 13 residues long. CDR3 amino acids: CASTTSMNTEAFF. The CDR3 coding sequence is TGTGCCAGCACCACAAGTATGAACACTGAAGCTTTCTTT.

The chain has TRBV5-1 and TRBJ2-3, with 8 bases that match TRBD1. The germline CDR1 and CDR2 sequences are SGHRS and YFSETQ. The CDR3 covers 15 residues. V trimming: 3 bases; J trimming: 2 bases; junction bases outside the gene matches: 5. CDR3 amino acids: CASSSLGQVTDTQYF. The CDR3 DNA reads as TGCGCCAGCAGCTCCTTGGGACAGGTCACAGATACGCAGTATTTT.

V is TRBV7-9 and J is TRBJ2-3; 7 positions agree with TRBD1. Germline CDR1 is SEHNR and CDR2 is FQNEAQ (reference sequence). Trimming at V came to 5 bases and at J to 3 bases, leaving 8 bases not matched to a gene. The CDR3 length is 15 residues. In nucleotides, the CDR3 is TGTGCCAGCAGCCTTACAGGGGTTGGGACAGATACGCAGTATTTT. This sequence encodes CASSLTGVGTDTQYF.

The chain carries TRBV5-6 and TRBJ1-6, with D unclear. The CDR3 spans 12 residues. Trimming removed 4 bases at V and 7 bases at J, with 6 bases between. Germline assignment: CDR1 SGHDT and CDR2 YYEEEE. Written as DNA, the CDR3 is TGTGCCAGCAGCGCAGGCAATTCACCCCTCCACTTT. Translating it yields CASSAGNSPLHF.